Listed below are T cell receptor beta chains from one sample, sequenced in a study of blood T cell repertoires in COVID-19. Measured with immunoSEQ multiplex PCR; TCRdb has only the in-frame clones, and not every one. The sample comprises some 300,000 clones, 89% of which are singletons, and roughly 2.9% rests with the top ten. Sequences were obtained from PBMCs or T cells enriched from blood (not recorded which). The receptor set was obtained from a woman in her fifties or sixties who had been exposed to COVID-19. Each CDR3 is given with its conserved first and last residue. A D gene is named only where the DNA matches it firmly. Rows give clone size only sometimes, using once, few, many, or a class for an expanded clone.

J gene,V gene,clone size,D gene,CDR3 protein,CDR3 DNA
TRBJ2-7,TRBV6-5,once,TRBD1,CASQRDREPSYEQYF,TGTGCCAGTCAACGGGACAGGGAGCCCTCCTACGAGCAGTACTTC
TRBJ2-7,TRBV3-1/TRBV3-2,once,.,CASRNIYEQYF,TGTGCCAGCAGAAACATCTACGAGCAGTACTTC
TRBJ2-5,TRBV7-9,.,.,CASSLRARETQYF,TGTGCCAGCAGCTTGAGGGCGCGGGAGACCCAGTACTTC
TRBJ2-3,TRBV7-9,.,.,CASSMGLSDTQYF,TGTGCCAGTAGCATGGGGCTTTCAGATACGCAGTATTTT
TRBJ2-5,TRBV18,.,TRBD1,CASSTGVPETQYF,TGTGCCAGCTCAACAGGGGTTCCCGAGACCCAGTACTTC
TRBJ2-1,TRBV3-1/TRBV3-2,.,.,CASSPPRLGGGRQEQFF,TGTGCCAGCAGCCCCCCCCGCTTGGGGGGGGGCCGGCAAGAGCAGTTCTTC
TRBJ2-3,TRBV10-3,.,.,CAISGALADTQYF,TGTGCCATCAGTGGGGCGTTGGCAGATACGCAGTATTTT
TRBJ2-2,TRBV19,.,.,CASRTGFSAGELFF,TGTGCCAGTAGAACAGGGTTCTCGGCCGGGGAGCTGTTTTTT
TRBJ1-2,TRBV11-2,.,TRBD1,CASSSGGLGNYGYTF,TGTGCCAGCAGCTCAGGGGGCCTGGGTAACTATGGCTACACCTTC
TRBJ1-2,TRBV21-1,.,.,CASRKGRGRAAYGYTF,TGTGCCAGCAGAAAAGGGCGCGGCAGGGCCGCCTATGGCTACACCTTC
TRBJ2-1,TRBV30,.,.,CAWSVDSYYNEQFF,TGTGCCTGGAGTGTAGACAGCTACTACAATGAGCAGTTCTTC
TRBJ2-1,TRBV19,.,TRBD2,CASSIDPGLAGNEQFF,TGTGCCAGTAGTATAGATCCGGGACTAGCGGGCAATGAGCAGTTCTTC
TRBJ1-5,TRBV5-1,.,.,CASSLVVGQPQHF,TGCGCCAGCAGCTTGGTCGTCGGTCAGCCCCAGCATTTT
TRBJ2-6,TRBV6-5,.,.,CATRGGGANVLTF,TGTGCCACGCGGGGCGGTGGGGCCAACGTCCTGACTTTC
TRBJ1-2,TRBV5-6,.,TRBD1,CASSVTGGGGGYTF,TGTGCCAGCAGCGTGACAGGGGGCGGCGGTGGCTACACCTTC
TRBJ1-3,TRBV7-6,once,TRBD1,CASSVGTGRRNSGNTIYF,TGTGCCAGCAGCGTAGGGACAGGGCGACGAAACTCTGGAAACACCATATATTTT
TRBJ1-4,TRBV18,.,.,CASSPQSLATNEKLFF,TGTGCCAGCTCACCTCAGTCTTTAGCCACTAATGAAAAACTGTTTTTT
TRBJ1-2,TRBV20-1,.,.,CSAQGGYGYTF,TGCAGCGCTCAGGGTGGCTATGGCTACACCTTC
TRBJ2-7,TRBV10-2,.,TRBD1,CASSVFGTGDEQYF,TGCGCCAGCAGTGTCTTCGGGACAGGGGACGAGCAGTACTTC
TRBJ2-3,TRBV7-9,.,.,CASSPTGDTQYF,TGTGCCAGCAGCCCTACCGGGGATACGCAGTATTTT
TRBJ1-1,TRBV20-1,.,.,CSASGSRGTEAFF,TGCAGTGCTAGTGGTTCGCGGGGTACTGAAGCTTTCTTT
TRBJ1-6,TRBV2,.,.,CASMNPAKFGDSPLHF,TGTGCCAGCATGAACCCCGCAAAATTCGGGGATTCACCCCTCCACTTT
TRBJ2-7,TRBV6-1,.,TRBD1,CASSDRTGSYEQYF,TGTGCCAGCAGTGACCGGACAGGCTCCTACGAGCAGTACTTC
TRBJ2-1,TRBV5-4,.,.,CASSLPDSIHEQFF,TGTGCCAGCAGCTTACCGGACAGCATTCATGAGCAGTTCTTC
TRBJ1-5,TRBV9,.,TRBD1,CASSVGTGGVNQPQHF,TGTGCCAGCAGCGTAGGGACAGGGGGCGTCAATCAGCCCCAGCATTTT
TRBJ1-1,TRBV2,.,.,CASTRVRGTEAFF,TGTGCCAGCACCAGGGTAAGGGGGACTGAAGCTTTCTTT